The present entry profiles one T cell receptor (beta chain) with its context. What it binds is unknown. This specimen comes from a study of OX40 agonist ivuxolimab in advanced cancers. As for the study in general: At about 82% male, the cohort had a mean age of about 60 years, ranging from 23 to 79.

A history of autoimmune disease or systemic immunosuppression excluded patients. Blood draws occurred at baseline, cycle 4 day 1, and cycle 7 day 1. Study-wide points: Partial responders receiving 0.1-3.0 mg/kg showed among the lowest clonal expansion.

The length of the CDR3 is 16 residues. Germline V gives CDR1 MGHRA, CDR2 YSYEKL. V gave up 2 bases and J gave up 2 bases; unmatched junction bases: 4. Using immunoSEQ multiplex PCR, the repertoire was profiled, and TCRdb retains in-frame clones only, with some absent. This repertoire shows 65,000 to 95,000 clones, approximately 86% found once; its top ten account for less than 0.85%. This sequence joins TRBV4-1 and TRBJ2-3, with 10 bases matching TRBD1. This clonotype was obtained from an adult with an advanced solid tumor such as melanoma, head and neck, liver or kidney cancer. This material consisted of CD4+ or CD8+ T cells sorted from blood, taken in a trial of the OX40 agonist ivuxolimab. CDR3 DNA: TGCGCCAGCAGCCAACGGGACAGGGGATACACAGATACGCAGTATTTT. Amino acid sequence: CASSQRDRGYTDTQYF.